One T cell receptor beta chain is described in this entry. Its antigen is unidentified. The data originate from a study of cytomegalovirus exposure and HLA in healthy donors. Findings of the study overall: Researchers reported in a later analysis that a missense DCLRE1C variant was tied to TCR beta V- and J-gene trimming.

PCR used 60 Vbeta primers and 13 Jbeta primers. As originally analysed: Later, an analysis found about 80 million unique TCR beta chains, and 10 million to 11 million of these were shared. TCRdb's copy holds only in-frame clones and misses some; the assay was immunoSEQ multiplex PCR. V and J calls and clone size come straight from that table; D and trimming were deduced from the DNA. The sample has around 170,000 clones; approximately 82% are singletons. Per the germline V gene, CDR1 is SGHRS and CDR2 is YFSETQ. This CDR3 region has 14 residues. Losses at the gene ends were 0 bases for V and 3 bases for J; bases not matched to a gene: 0.

J is TRBJ2-3 and V is TRBV5-1; the match to TRBD2 covers 8 bases. The receptor's source is a male donor in good health and CMV-seronegative. The specimen was PBMCs. The CDR3, as DNA: TGCGCCAGCAGCTTGGAGCGGGAGACAGATACGCAGTATTTT. This codes for CASSLERETDTQYF.